This TCR beta chain was sequenced for a study of blood T cell repertoires in COVID-19. Study as a whole: Samples of COVID-19 (acute and convalescent) were obtained from the United States, Italy and Spain. Nucleic acid was either cDNA or gDNA, and it came from T cells, B-cell-depleted T cells, or PBMCs.

Original analysis: Cell counts per sample came from amplifying reference gene primers. The data were produced by immunoSEQ multiplex PCR, yet TCRdb's version contains in-frame clones alone and is incomplete. V, J and clone size are taken as reported in that table, and D and trimming were inferred from the DNA itself. The sample yields about 250,000 clones, around 86% seen once. Germline assignment: CDR1 GTSNPN and CDR2 SVGIG (reference sequence). The CDR3 extends over 13 amino acids. The germline V and J ends were trimmed by 2 bases and 6 bases, with 12 bases remaining between them. The V call is TRBV30, the J call TRBJ2-3; D is unclear. Sample: peripheral blood. This TCR was recovered from a woman between 40 and 55 years old who had recovered from COVID-19. CDR3 sequence (DNA): TGTGCCTGGAGTCCACCCATGAGGGATACGCAGTATTTT. Its translation: CAWSPPMRDTQYF.